This entry features one T cell receptor (beta chain) sequence. These data come from a study of beta chain features in type 1 diabetes. Study context: Investigators examined some 110,000,000 sorted cells across all samples.

The CDR3 is made up of 16 amino acids. Germline lookup yields CDR1 MNHEY and CDR2 SMNVEV (reference sequence). Trimming took 4 bases from V and 2 from J, leaving 16 bases between them. Since all of the isolated RNA was reverse transcribed, expressed TCRB transcripts were what got sequenced. This table comes from immunoSEQ multiplex PCR, and its TCRdb copy is limited to in-frame clones, with some not included. This table holds 400,000 to 450,000 clones, more than 11% found once. The chain uses TRBV27 and TRBJ2-3; possibly TRBD1 or TRBD2 for D (5 bases each). The sample consisted of naive CD4+ T cells from blood. This TCR was recovered from a man aged 30-40 years in good health. The CDR3 region has the DNA TGTGCCAGCAGTTCCCCAAGAGGGGAACACACAGATACGCAGTATTTT. Translated, it gives CASSSPRGEHTDTQYF.